The sequence of this T cell receptor (beta chain) was determined in a study of cytomegalovirus exposure and HLA in healthy donors. Whole-study context: Earlier, 95 million to 130 million unique TCR beta sequences were recovered from around 190 million T cells by an analysis. The study's findings and limits: According to the study, around 180 TCR beta chains were cytomegalovirus-associated.

For this clone: Its matching antigen is unknown.

The CDR3 covers 16 residues. Germline assignment: CDR1 SGHTA and CDR2 FQGNSA. Trimming took 2 bases from V and 0 from J, leaving 11 bases between them. PCR was performed using 60 Vbeta and 13 Jbeta primers. Authors' methods: In a later analysis, the count reached some 73 million unique TCR beta chains, with about 9.9 million shared. Profiled with immunoSEQ multiplex PCR; TCRdb holds only in-frame clones, not every one. That table furnishes V, J and clone size, whereas the DNA furnished D and trimming. The sample carries more than 150,000 clones, roughly 87% recorded once. Regarding donors, all were healthy bone marrow donors.

The clonotype originates from a girl under three years old in good health and CMV-seronegative. Sequenced input: PBMCs. This chain joins TRBV7-2 and TRBJ1-3; no definite D call. In DNA form, the CDR3 reads TGTGCCAGCAGCTTACCGTACAGCGGCTCTGGAAACACCATATATTTT. This translates into CASSLPYSGSGNTIYF.